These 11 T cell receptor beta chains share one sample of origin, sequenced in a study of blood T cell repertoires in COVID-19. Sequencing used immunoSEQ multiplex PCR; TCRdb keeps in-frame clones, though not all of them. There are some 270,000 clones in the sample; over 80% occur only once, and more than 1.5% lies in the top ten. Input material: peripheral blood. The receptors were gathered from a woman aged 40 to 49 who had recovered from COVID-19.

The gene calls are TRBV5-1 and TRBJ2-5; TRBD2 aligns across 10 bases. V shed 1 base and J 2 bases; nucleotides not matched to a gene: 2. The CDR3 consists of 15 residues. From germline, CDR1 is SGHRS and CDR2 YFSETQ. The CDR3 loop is CASSLFSGGQETQYF. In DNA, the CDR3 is TGCGCCAGCAGCTTGTTTAGCGGGGGGCAAGAGACCCAGTACTTC.

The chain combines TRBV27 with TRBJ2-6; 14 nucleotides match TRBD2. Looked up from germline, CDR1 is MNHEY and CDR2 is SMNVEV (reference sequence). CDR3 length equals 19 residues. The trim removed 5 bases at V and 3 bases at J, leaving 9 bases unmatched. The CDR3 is CASSPRLAGGPGGANVLTF. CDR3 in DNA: TGTGCCAGCAGTCCACGACTAGCGGGGGGGCCTGGTGGGGCCAACGTCCTGACTTTC. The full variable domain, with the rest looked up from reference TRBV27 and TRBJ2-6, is EAQVTQNPRYLITVTGKKLTVTCSQNMNHEYMSWYRQDPGLGLRQIYYSMNVEVTDKGDVPEGYKVSRKEKRNFPLILESPSPNQTSLYFCASSPRLAGGPGGANVLTFGAGSRLTVL.

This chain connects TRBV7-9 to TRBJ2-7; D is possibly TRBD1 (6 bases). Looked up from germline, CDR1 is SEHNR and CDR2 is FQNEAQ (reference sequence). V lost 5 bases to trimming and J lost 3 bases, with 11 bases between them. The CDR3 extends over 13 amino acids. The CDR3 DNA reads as TGTGCCAGCAGCCTGGACAGCTTCTACGAGCAGTACTTC. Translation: CASSLDSFYEQYF.

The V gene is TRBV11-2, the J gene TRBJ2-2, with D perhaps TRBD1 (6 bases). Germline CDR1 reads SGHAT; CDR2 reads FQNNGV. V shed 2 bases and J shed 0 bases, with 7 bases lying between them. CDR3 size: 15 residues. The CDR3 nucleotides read TGTGCCAGCAGCTTATGGACAGCGAACACCGGGGAGCTGTTTTTT. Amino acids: CASSLWTANTGELFF.

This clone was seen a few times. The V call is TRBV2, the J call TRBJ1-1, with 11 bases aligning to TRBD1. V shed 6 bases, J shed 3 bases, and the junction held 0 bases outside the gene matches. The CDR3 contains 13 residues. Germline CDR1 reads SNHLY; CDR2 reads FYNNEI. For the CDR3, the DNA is TGTGCCAGCAGGGACAGGGGGCACACTGAAGCTTTCTTT. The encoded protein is CASRDRGHTEAFF.

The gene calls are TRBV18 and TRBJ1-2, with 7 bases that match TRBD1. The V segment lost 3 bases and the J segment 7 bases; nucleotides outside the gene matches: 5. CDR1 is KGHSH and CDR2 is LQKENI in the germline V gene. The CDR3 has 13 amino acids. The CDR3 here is CASSPDREGGYTF. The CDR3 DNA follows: TGTGCCAGCTCACCCGACAGGGAAGGTGGCTACACCTTC.

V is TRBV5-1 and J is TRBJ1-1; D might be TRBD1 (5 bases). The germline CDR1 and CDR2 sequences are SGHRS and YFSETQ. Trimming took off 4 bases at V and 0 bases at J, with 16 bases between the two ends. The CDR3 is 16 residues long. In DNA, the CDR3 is TGCGCCAGCAGCGCCGTGGACATACTAATGAACACTGAAGCTTTCTTT. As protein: CASSAVDILMNTEAFF.

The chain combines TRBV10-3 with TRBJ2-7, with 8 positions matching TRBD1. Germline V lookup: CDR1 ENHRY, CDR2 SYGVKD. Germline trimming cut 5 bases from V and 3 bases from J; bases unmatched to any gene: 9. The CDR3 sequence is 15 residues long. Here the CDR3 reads CAISTPGQESYEQYF. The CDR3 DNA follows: TGTGCCATCAGTACTCCGGGACAGGAGAGCTACGAGCAGTACTTC.

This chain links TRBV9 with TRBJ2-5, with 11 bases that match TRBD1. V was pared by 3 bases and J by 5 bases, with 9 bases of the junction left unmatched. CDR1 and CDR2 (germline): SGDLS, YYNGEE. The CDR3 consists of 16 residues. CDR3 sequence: CASSEGTGGYGETQYF. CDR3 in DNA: TGTGCCAGCAGCGAGGGGACAGGGGGTTATGGGGAGACCCAGTACTTC.

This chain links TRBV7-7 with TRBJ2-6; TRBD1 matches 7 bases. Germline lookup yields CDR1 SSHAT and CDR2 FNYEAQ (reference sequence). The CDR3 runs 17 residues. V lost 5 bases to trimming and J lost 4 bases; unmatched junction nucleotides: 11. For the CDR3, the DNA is TGTGCCAGCAGCCGCTCACCAGGGGGAGCCGGGGCCAACGTCCTGACTTTC. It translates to CASSRSPGGAGANVLTF.

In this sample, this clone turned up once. The CDR3 here is CASSWGQGTDTEAFF. CDR3 sequence (DNA): TGTGCCAGCAGCTGGGGACAGGGTACGGACACTGAAGCTTTCTTT. The V gene is TRBV7-9, the J gene TRBJ1-1; TRBD1 agrees at 9 bases. The germline gives CDR1 SEHNR, CDR2 FQNEAQ (reference sequence). V lost 4 bases, J lost 3 bases, and 6 bases stayed unmatched. This CDR3 has 15 amino acids.